The 5 T cell receptor beta chains below all came from one sample that was sequenced in a study of regulatory T cells in long-lasting Graves disease. Time point specified: newly diagnosed GD, antithyroid drugs for less than 3 months. Researchers made the TCR library from RNA that was extracted from PBMCs. Researchers made TCR beta libraries by using iRepertoire HTBI primers and running Arm-PCR on CDR3 regions. TCRdb recomputed calls from the multiplex PCR reads with MiXCR, one row per CDR3 protein. The table lists over 500,000 distinct CDR3 sequences, about 16% of them singletons, with 12% in the top ten. These data also featured in a second study, about T cells in Graves' hyperthyroidism and ophthalmopathy.

The source material was peripheral blood mononuclear cells (PBMCs), sampled at new diagnosis, from a patient treated with antithyroid drugs. The receptor source for this set is a man younger than 35 with Graves disease.

This clonotype was picked up many times. The chain joins TRBV7-9 to TRBJ2-7, with TRBD1 matching 7 bases. CDR3 size: 15 residues. Germline-derived CDR1 and CDR2 are SEHNR and FQNEAQ (reference sequence). V was pared by 5 bases and J by 0 bases, with 7 bases of the junction left unmatched. CDR3 loop: CASSLGTESSYEQYF. The CDR3 bases are TGTGCCAGCAGCCTGGGGACAGAGAGCTCCTACGAGCAGTACTTC.

Remarks on this clonotype: A junction end diverges from the germline sequence, so it may reflect a read error. The J gene is TRBJ2-3, the V gene TRBV7-9; 8 nucleotides agree with TRBD1. The CDR3 covers 14 residues. CDR1 SEHNR and CDR2 FQNEAQ come from the germline V gene (reference sequence). The CDR3 protein is CASSQGASTDTQCF. The CDR3 DNA reads TGTGCCAGCAGCCAGGGGGCGAGTACAGATACGCAGTGTTTT.

In its sample, this clonotype was seen a few times. The chain is built from TRBV20-1 and TRBJ1-1; no reliable D call. V dropped 5 bases and J dropped 8 bases, with 12 bases sitting between them. CDR3 length: 11 residues. Germline CDR1 DFQATT, CDR2 SNEGSKA (reference sequence). The CDR3 sequence is CSASKREEAFF. The CDR3 DNA reads TGCAGTGCTTCCAAAAGGGAGGAAGCTTTCTTT.

This clonotype was detected a few times. The V call is TRBV20-1, the J call TRBJ1-6; TRBD1 matches at 7 bases. Germline V gene sequence: CDR1 DFQATT, CDR2 SNEGSKA (reference sequence). The length of the CDR3 is 15 residues. V was pared by 2 bases and J by 8 bases, with 9 bases of the junction left unmatched. For the CDR3, the DNA is TGCAGTGCTAGACCACGGGGGACAGAGTATTCACCCCTCCACTTT. Translation gives CSARPRGTEYSPLHF.

This chain joins TRBV7-8 and TRBJ2-7; D gene unclear. The CDR3 consists of 15 residues. CDR1 SGHVS and CDR2 FQNEAQ come from the germline V gene. Trimming took 1 base from V and 0 from J, leaving 10 bases between them. CDR3 sequence: CASSLGTRSSYEQYF. The CDR3 DNA is TGTGCCAGCAGCTTAGGAACGCGAAGCTCCTACGAGCAGTACTTC.